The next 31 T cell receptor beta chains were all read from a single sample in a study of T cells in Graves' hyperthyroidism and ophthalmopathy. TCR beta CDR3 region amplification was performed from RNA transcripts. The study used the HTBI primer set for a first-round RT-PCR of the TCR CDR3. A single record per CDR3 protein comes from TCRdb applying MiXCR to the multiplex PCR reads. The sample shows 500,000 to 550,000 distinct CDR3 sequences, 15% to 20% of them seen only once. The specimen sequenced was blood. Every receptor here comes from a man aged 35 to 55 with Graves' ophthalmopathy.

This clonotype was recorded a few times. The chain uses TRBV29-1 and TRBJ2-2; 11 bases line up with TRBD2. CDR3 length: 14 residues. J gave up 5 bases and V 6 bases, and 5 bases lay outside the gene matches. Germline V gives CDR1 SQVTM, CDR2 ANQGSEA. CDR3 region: CSVGTSGATGELFF. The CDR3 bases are TGCAGCGTGGGGACTAGCGGAGCGACCGGGGAGCTGTTTTTT.

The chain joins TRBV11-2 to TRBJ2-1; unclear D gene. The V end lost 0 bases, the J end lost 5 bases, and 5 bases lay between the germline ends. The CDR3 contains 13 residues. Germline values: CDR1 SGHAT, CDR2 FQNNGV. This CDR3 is CASSLETHNEQFF. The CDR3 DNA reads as TGTGCCAGCAGCTTAGAGACTCACAATGAGCAGTTCTTC. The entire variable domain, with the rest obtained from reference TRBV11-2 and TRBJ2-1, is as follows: EAGVAQSPRYKIIEKRQSVAFWCNPISGHATLYWYQQILGQGPKLLIQFQNNGVVDDSQLPKDRFSAERLKGVDSTLKIQPAKLEDSAVYLCASSLETHNEQFFGPGTRLTVL.

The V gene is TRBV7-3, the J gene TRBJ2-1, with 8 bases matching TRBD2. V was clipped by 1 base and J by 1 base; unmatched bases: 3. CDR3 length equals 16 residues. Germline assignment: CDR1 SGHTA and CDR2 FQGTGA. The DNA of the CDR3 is TGTGCCAGCAGCTTAAGGGGCGGGGGGTCCTACAATGAGCAGTTCTTC. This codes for CASSLRGGGSYNEQFF.

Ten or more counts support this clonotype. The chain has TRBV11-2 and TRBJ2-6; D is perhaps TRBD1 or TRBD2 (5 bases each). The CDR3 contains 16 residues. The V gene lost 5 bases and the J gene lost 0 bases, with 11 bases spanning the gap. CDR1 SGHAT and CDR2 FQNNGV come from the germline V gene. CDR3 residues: CASSRTGGSGANVLTF. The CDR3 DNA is TGTGCCAGCAGCAGGACTGGGGGCTCTGGGGCCAACGTCCTGACTTTC. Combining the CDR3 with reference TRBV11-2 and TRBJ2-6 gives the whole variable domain EAGVAQSPRYKIIEKRQSVAFWCNPISGHATLYWYQQILGQGPKLLIQFQNNGVVDDSQLPKDRFSAERLKGVDSTLKIQPAKLEDSAVYLCASSRTGGSGANVLTFGAGSRLTVL.

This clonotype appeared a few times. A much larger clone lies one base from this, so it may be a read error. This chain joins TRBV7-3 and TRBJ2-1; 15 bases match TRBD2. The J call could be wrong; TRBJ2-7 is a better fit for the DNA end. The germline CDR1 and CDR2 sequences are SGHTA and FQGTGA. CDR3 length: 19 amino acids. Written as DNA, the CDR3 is TGTGCCAGCAGCCTACTAGGACTAGCGGGAGGGCGGAGGGACAATGAGCAGTACTTC. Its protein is CASSLLGLAGGRRDNEQYF.

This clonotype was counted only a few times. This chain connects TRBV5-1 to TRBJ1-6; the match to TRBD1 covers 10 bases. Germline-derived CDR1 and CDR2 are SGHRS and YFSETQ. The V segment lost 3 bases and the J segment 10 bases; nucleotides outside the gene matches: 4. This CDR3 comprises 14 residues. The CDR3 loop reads CASSSGQGGSPLHF. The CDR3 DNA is TGCGCCAGCAGCTCCGGACAGGGGGGGTCACCCCTCCACTTT.

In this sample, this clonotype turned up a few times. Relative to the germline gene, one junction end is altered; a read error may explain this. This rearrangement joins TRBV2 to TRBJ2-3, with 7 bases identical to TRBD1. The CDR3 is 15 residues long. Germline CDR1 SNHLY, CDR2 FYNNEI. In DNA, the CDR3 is TGCGCCAGCAGTGAAGGGACAGATCCCGTAGATACGCAGTATTTT. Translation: CASSEGTDPVDTQYF.

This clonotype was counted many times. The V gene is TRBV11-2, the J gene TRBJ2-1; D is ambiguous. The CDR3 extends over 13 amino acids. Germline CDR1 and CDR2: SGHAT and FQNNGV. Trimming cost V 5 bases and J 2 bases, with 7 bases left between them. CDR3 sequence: CASSLPAYNEQFF. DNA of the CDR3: TGTGCCAGCAGCCTTCCAGCCTACAATGAGCAGTTCTTC.

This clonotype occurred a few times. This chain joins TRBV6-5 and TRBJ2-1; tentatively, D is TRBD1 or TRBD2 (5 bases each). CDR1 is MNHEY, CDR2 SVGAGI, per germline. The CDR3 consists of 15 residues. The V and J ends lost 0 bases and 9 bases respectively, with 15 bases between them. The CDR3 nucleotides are TGTGCCAGCAGTTACTCGGGGGATCTTAGAACTGAGCAGTTCTTC. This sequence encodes CASSYSGDLRTEQFF.

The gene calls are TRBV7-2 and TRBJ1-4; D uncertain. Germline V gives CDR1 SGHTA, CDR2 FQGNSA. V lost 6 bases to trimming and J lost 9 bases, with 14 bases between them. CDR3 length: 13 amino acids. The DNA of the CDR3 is TGTGCCAGCAGTTTAAGACGAAATAAAAAACTGTTTTTT. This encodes CASSLRRNKKLFF.

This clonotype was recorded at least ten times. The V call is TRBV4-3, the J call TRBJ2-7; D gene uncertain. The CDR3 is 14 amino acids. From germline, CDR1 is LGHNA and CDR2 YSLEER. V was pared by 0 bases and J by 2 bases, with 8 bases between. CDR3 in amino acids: CASSQEVLTYEQYF. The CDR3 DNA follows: TGCGCCAGCAGCCAAGAGGTCCTAACCTACGAGCAGTACTTC.

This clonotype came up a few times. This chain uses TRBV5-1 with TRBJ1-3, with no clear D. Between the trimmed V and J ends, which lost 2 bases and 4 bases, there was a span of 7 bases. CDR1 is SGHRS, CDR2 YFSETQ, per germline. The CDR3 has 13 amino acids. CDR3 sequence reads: CASSLPEGNTIYF. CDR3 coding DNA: TGCGCCAGCAGCTTACCAGAAGGAAACACCATATATTTT. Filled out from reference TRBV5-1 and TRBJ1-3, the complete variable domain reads KAGVTQTPRYLIKTRGQQVTLSCSPISGHRSVSWYQQTPGQGLQFLFEYFSETQRNKGNFPGRFSGRQFSNSRSEMNVSTLELGDSALYLCASSLPEGNTIYFGEGSWLTVV.

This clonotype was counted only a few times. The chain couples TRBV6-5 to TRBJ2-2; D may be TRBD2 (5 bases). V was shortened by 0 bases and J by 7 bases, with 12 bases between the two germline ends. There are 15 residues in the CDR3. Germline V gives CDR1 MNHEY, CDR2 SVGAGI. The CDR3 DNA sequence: TGTGCCAGCAGTTACTCTACCCCCGGACTCGGGGAGCTGTTTTTT. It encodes CASSYSTPGLGELFF.

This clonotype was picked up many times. The CDR3 region has the DNA TGTGCCAGCAGTCCCAGGGGAACTTACGAAAAACTGTTTTTT. This sequence encodes CASSPRGTYEKLFF. The chain employs TRBV27 and TRBJ1-4; weak D call: TRBD1 (6 bases). CDR3 length: 14 amino acids. With 5 bases removed from V and 8 bases from J, the gap between germline ends came to 15 bases. Germline loops: CDR1 MNHEY, CDR2 SMNVEV (reference sequence).

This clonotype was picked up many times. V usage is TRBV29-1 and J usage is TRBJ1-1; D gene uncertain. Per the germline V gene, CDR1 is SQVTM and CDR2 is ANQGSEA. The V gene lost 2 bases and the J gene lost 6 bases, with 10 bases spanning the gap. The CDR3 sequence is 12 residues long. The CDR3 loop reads CSVERDGPEAFF. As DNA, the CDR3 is TGCAGCGTTGAACGCGACGGGCCTGAAGCTTTCTTT.

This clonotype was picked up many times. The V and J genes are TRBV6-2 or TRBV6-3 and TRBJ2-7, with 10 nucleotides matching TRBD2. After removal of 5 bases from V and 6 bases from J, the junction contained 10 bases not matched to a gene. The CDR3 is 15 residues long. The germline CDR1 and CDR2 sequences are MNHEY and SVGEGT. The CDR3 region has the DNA TGTGCCAGCAGTCCCCTGGATAGCGGGAGGCCCGAGCAGTACTTC. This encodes CASSPLDSGRPEQYF.

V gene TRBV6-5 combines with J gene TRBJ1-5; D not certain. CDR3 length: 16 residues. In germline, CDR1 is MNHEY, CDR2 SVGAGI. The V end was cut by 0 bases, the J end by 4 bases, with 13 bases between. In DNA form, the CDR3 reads TGTGCCAGCAGTTACTCGAGAGGTGGTGGTAATCAGCCCCAGCATTTT. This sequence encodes CASSYSRGGGNQPQHF.

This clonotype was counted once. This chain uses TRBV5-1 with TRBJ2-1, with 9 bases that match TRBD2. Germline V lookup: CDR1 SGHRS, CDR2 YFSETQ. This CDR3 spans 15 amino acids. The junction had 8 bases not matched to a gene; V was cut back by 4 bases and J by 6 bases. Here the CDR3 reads CASSRVAGEGNEQFF. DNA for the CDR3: TGCGCCAGCAGCCGCGTAGCGGGAGAAGGCAATGAGCAGTTCTTC.

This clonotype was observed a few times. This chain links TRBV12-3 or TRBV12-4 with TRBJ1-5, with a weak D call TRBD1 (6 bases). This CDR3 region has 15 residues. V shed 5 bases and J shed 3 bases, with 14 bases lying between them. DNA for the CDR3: TGTGCCAGCAGTCCTCTGGGGGGCCCCAATCAGCCCCAGCATTTT. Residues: CASSPLGGPNQPQHF.

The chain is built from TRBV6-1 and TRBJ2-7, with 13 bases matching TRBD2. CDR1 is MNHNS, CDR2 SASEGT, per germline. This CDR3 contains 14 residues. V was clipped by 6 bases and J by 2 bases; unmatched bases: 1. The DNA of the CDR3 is TGTGCCAGCAGGGGGACTAGCGGGACCTACGAGCAGTACTTC. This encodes CASRGTSGTYEQYF.

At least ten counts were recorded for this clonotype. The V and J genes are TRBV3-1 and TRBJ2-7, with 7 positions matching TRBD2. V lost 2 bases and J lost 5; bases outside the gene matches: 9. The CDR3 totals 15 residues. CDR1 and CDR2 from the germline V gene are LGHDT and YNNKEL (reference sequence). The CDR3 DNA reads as TGTGCCAGCAGCCAAAACCTAGGGAGGGCCAACGAGCAGTACTTC. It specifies CASSQNLGRANEQYF.

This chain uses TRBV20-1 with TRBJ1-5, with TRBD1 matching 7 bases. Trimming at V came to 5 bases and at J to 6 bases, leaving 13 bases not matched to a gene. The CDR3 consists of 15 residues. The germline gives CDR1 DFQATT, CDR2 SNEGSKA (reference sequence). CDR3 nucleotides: TGCAGTGCTCGCCCCGGGACAGCCTGGGGTCAGCCCCAGCATTTT. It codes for CSARPGTAWGQPQHF.

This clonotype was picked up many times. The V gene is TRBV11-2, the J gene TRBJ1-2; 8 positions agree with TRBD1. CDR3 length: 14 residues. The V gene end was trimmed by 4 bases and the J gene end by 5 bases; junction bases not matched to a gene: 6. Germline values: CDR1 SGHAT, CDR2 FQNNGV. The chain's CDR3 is CASSSTGQAYGYTF. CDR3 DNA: TGTGCCAGCAGCTCGACGGGACAGGCGTATGGCTACACCTTC. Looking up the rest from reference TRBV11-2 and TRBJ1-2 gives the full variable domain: EAGVAQSPRYKIIEKRQSVAFWCNPISGHATLYWYQQILGQGPKLLIQFQNNGVVDDSQLPKDRFSAERLKGVDSTLKIQPAKLEDSAVYLCASSSTGQAYGYTFGSGTRLTVV.

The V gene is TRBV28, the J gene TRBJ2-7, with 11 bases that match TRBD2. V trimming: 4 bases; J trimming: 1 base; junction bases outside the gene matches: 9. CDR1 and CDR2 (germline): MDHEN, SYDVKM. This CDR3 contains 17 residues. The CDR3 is CASSSPQGLAVSYEQYF. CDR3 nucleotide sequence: TGTGCCAGCAGTTCGCCCCAGGGACTAGCGGTGTCCTACGAGCAGTACTTC.

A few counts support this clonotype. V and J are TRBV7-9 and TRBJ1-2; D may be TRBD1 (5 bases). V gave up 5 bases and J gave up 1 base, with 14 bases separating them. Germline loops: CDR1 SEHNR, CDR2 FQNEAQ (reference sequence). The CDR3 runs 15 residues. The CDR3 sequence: CASSPSQVLNYGYTF. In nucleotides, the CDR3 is TGTGCCAGCAGCCCTTCACAGGTGCTTAACTATGGCTACACCTTC.

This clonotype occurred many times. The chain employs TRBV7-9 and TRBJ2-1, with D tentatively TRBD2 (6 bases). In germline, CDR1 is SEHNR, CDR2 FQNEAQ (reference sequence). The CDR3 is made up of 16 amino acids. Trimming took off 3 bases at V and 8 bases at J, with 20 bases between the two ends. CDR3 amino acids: CASSFSLGGGDDEQFF. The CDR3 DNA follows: TGTGCCAGCAGCTTCTCGTTAGGAGGAGGGGACGATGAGCAGTTCTTC.

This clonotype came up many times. This CDR3 is CASRQAKYEQYF. DNA for the CDR3: TGTGCCAGCAGACAGGCGAAATACGAGCAGTACTTC. This chain connects TRBV2 to TRBJ2-7; a weak D match, TRBD1 (5 bases). The CDR3 consists of 12 residues. Germline-derived CDR1 and CDR2 are SNHLY and FYNNEI. Trimming left V 6 bases short and J 4 bases short, with 10 bases between.

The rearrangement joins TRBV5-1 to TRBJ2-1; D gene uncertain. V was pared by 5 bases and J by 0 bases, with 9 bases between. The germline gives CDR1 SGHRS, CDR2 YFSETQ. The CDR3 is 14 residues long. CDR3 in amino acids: CASSYSLSYNEQFF. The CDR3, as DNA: TGCGCCAGCAGTTACAGCCTCTCCTACAATGAGCAGTTCTTC.

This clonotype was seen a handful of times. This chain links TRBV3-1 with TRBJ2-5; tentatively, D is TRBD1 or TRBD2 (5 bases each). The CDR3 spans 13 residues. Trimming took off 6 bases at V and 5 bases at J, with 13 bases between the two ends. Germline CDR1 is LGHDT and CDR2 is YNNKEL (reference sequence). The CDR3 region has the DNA TGTGCCAGCAGTACCCTAGCAGGGGAGACCCAGTACTTC. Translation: CASSTLAGETQYF.

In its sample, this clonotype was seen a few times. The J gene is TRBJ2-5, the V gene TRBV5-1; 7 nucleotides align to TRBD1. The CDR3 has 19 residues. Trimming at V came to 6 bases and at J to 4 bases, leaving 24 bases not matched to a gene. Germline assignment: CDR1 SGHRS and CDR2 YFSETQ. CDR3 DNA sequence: TGCGCCAGCAAATTTACCCTTTTGTCGGACAGGCACGGCGGAGAGACCCAGTACTTC. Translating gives CASKFTLLSDRHGGETQYF.

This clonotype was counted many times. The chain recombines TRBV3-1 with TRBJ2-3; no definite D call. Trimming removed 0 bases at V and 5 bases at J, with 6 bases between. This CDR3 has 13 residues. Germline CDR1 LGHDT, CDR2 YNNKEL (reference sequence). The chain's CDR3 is CASSQDWEDTQYF. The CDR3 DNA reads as TGTGCCAGCAGCCAAGATTGGGAAGATACGCAGTATTTT.